This note documents a single T cell receptor (beta chain) sequence. The CDR3 totals 17 residues. The ends were cut back, 4 bases at V and 0 bases at J, with 16 bases in the middle. CDR1 and CDR2 from the germline V gene are LGHDT and YNNKEL (reference sequence). This specimen belongs to a study of blood T cell repertoires in COVID-19. Method: immunoSEQ multiplex PCR; TCRdb's copy keeps in-frame clones and lacks some. The data show over 200,000 clones, approximately 88% seen once. The rearrangement links TRBV3-1 (or the pseudogene TRBV3-2) to TRBJ1-3; D call uncertain. This sequence was found in a man aged 40-50 years with acute or convalescent COVID-19. The specimen sequenced was peripheral blood. CDR3 residues: CASSPGLAAISGNTIYF. The CDR3 DNA sequence: TGTGCCAGCAGCCCGGGTCTAGCGGCGATCTCTGGAAACACCATATATTTT.